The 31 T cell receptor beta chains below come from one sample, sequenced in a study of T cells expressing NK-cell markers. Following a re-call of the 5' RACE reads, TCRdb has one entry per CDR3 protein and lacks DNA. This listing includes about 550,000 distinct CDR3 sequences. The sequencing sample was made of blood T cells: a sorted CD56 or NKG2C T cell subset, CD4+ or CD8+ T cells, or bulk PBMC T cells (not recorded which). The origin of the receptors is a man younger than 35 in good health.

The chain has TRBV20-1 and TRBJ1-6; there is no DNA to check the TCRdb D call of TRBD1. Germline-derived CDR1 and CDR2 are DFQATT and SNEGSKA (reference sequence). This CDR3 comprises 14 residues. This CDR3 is CSAGTELLWSPLHF.

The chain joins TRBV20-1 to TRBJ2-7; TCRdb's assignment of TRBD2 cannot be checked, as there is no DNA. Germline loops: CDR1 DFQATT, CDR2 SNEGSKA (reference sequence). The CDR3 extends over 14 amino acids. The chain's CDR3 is CSAPRTSGKYEQYF.

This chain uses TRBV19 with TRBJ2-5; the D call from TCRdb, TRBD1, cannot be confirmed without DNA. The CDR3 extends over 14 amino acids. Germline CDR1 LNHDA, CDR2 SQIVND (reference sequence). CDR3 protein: CASSTTDSQETQYF.

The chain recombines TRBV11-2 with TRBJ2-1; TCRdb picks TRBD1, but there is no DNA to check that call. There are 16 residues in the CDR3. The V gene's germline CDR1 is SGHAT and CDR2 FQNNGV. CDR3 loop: CASSLVSSHRVAEQFF. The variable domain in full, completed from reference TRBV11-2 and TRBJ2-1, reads EAGVAQSPRYKIIEKRQSVAFWCNPISGHATLYWYQQILGQGPKLLIQFQNNGVVDDSQLPKDRFSAERLKGVDSTLKIQPAKLEDSAVYLCASSLVSSHRVAEQFFGPGTRLTVL.

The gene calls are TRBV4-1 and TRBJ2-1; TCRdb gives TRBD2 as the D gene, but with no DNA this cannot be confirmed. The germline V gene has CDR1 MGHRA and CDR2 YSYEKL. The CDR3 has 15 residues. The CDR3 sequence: CASSQEEDPTNEQFF.

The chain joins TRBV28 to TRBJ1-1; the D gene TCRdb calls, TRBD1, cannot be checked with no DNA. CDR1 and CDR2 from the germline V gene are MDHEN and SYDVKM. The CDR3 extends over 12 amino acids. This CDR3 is CASSLWGGEAFF.

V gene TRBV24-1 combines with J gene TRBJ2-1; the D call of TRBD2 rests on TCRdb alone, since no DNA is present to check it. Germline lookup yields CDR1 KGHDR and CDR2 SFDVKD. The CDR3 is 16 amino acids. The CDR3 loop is CATSQLAGENYNEQFF.

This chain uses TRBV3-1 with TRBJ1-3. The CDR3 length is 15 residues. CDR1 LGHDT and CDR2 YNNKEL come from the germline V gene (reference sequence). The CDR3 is CASSQDLGSGNTIYF.

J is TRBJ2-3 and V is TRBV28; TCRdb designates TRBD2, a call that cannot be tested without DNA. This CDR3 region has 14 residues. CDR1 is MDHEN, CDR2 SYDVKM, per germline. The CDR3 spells CASSLTGGADTQYF. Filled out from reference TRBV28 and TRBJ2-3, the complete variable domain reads DVKVTQSSRYLVKRTGEKVFLECVQDMDHENMFWYRQDPGLGLRLIYFSYDVKMKEKGDIPEGYSVSREKKERFSLILESASTNQTSMYLCASSLTGGADTQYFGPGTRLTVL.

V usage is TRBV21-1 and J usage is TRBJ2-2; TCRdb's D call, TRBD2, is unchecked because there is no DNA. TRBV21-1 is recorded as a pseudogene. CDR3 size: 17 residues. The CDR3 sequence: CASIPKFSTSGRAELFF.

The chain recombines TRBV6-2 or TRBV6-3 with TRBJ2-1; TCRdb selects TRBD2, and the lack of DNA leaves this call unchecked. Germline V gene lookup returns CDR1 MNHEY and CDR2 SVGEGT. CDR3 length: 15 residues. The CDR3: CASSSSGGSFDEQFF.

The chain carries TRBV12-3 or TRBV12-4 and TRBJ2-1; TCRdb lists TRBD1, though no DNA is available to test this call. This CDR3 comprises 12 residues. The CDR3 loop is CASSFGAAVVFF.

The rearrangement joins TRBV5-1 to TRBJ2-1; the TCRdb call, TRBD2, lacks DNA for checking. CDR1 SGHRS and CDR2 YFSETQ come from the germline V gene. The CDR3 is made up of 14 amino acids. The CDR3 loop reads CASGRLGLDNEQFF.

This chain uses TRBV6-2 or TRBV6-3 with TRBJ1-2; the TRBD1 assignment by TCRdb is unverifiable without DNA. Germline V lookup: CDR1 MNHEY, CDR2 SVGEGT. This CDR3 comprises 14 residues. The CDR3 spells CASSKTEANYGYTF.

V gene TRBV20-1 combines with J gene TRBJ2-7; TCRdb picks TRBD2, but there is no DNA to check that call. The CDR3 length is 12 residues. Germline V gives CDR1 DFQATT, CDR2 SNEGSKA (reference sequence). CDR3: CSAGTSRNEQYF.

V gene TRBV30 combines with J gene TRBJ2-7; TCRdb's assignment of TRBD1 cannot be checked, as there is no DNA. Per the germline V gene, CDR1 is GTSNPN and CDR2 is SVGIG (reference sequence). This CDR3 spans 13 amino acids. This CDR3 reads CAWSRTSTYEQYF.

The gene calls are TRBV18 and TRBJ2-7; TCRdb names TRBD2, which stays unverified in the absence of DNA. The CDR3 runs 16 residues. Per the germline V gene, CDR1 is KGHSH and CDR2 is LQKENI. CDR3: CASSMAGAPSSYEQYF.

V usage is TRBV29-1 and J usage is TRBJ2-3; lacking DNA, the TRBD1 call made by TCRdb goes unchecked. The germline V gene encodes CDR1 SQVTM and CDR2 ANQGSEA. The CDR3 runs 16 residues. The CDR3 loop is CSATGHRDLSTDTQYF.

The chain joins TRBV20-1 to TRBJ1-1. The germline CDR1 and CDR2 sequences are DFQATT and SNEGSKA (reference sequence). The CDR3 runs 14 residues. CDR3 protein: CSARFRVEITEAFF.

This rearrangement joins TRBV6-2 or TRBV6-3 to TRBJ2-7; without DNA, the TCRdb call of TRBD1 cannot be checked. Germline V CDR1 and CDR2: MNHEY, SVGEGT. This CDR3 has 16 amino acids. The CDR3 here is CASSYASGTGLHEQYF.

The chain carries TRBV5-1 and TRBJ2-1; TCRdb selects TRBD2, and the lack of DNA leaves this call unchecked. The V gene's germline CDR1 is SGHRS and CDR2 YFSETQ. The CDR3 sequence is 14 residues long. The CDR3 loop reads CASSLATGRIEQFF.

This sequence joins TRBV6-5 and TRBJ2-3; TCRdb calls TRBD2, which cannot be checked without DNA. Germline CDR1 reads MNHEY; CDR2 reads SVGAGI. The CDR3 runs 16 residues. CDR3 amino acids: CASSYSTAGAGDTQYF.

This CDR3 is CSAAGTGGDQPQHF. The J gene is TRBJ1-5, the V gene TRBV20-1; the D call from TCRdb, TRBD1, cannot be confirmed without DNA. The germline gives CDR1 DFQATT, CDR2 SNEGSKA (reference sequence). The CDR3 loop spans 14 amino acids.

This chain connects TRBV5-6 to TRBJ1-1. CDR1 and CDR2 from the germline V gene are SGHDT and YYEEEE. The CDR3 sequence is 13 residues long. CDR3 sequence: CASNWSNRRFDFF.

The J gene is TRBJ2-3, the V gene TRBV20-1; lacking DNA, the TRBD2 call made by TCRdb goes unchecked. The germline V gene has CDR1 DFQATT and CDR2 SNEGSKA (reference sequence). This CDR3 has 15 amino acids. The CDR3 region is CSASRAGFDTDTQYF.

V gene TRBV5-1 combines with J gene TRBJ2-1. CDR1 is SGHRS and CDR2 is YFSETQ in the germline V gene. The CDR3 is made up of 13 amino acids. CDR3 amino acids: CASSLARSDEQFF.

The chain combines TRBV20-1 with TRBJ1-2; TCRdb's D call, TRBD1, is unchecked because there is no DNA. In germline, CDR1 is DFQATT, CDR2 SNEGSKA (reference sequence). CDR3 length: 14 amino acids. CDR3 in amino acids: CSATDDRANYGYTF.

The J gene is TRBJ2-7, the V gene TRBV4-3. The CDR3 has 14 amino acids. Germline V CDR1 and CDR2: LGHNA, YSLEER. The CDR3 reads CASSPLSRSYEQYF.

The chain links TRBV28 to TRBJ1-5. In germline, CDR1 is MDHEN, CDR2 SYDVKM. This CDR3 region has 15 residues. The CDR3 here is CASSLHGSRSQPQHF.

The CDR3 is CASSLMAGIYTQYF. The rearrangement uses TRBV7-2 and TRBJ2-3. The CDR3 loop spans 14 amino acids. From germline, CDR1 is SGHTA and CDR2 FQGNSA.

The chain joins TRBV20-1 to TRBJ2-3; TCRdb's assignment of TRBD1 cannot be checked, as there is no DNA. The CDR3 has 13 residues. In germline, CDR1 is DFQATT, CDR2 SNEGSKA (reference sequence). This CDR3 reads CTPGGPSTDTQYF.